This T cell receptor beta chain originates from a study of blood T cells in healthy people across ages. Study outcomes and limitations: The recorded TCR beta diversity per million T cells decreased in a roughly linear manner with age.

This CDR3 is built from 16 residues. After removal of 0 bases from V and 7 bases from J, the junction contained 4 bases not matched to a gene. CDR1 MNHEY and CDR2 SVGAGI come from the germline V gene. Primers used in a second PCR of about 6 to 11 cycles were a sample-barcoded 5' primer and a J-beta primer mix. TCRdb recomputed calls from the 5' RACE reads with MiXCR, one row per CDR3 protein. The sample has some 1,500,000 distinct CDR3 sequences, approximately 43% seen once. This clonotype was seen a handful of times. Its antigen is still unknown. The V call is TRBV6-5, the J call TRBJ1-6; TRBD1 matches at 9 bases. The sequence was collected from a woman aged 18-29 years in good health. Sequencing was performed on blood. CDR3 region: CASSYSFGTGNSPLHF. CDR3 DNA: TGTGCCAGCAGTTACTCGTTCGGGACAGGGAATTCACCCCTCCACTTT.